A selection of T cell receptor beta chains follows, all from one sample in a study of primary melanoma T cells and metastatic recurrence. Data came from immunoSEQ multiplex PCR; TCRdb stores just in-frame clones and leaves some out. Its clone listing holds dozens of clones. The sequenced sample was melanoma tumor tissue. These receptors were taken from a human donor with melanoma. Both conserved end residues are part of each CDR3. The order of the fields is clone size, CDR3 length, J gene, V gene, D gene, CDR3 DNA, CDR3 protein. D genes are given only for firm matches. Clone sizes are given selectively: once, few, many, or a class where the clone is expanded.

size: once; length: 14; J: TRBJ1-1; V: TRBV5-1; D: -; DNA: TGCGCCAGCAGCTTCCAATTTCAGAACACTGAAGCTTTCTTT; CDR3: CASSFQFQNTEAFF
size: -; length: 14; J: TRBJ1-2; V: TRBV28; D: TRBD1; DNA: TGTGCCAGCAGCCACAGGGGGACCCGCCATGGCTACACCTTC; CDR3: CASSHRGTRHGYTF
size: -; length: 18; J: TRBJ1-4; V: TRBV6-8; D: -; DNA: TGTGCCAGCAGTGACTGTCCAAGTCTCCTAGTCGACAATGAAAAACTGTTTTTT; CDR3: CASSDCPSLLVDNEKLFF
size: -; length: 16; J: TRBJ1-2; V: TRBV30; D: -; DNA: TGTGCCTGGAGGTTGCAGTGTTATAGAAAGACCTATGGCTACACCTTC; CDR3: CAWRLQCYRKTYGYTF
size: -; length: 14; J: TRBJ1-5; V: TRBV7-4; D: TRBD1; DNA: TGTGCCAGCAGCCGAACAGGGGAAAATCAGCCCCAGCATTTT; CDR3: CASSRTGENQPQHF
size: -; length: 18; J: TRBJ1-2; V: TRBV6-8; D: TRBD1; DNA: TGTGCCAGCAGTTACTCGAGAGGACAGGGATCACTCACCTATGGCTACACCTTC; CDR3: CASSYSRGQGSLTYGYTF
size: few; length: 19; J: TRBJ1-6; V: TRBV6-8; D: -; DNA: TGTGCCAGCAGTTACTTAGGACAGATTCCCTTCGGGAAGAATTCACCCCTCCACTTT; CDR3: CASSYLGQIPFGKNSPLHF
size: -; length: 12; J: TRBJ2-5; V: TRBV6-8; D: -; DNA: TGTGCCAGCAGCTTTACAGGGGAGACCCAGTACTTC; CDR3: CASSFTGETQYF
size: -; length: 19; J: TRBJ1-6; V: TRBV11-3; D: -; DNA: TGTGCCAGCAGCTTCCTACCCTGGACAGACGGCGCCTATAATTCACCCCTCCACTTT; CDR3: CASSFLPWTDGAYNSPLHF
size: -; length: 12; J: TRBJ2-2; V: TRBV6-4; D: -; DNA: TGTGCCAGCCGCCTCGGGACCGGGGAGCTGTTTTTT; CDR3: CASRLGTGELFF
size: -; length: 14; J: TRBJ1-5; V: TRBV7-5; D: -; DNA: TGTGCCAGTAGCCGGATAGGGGAAAATCAGCCTCAGCATTTT; CDR3: CASSRIGENQPQHF
size: -; length: 15; J: TRBJ1-4; V: TRBV11-3; D: TRBD1; DNA: TGTGCCAGCAGCGTGGACAGGGGTGCTAATGAAAAACTGTTTTTT; CDR3: CASSVDRGANEKLFF
size: -; length: 14; J: TRBJ1-6; V: TRBV11-3; D: -; DNA: TGTGCCAGCAGCTTTGGATGGGAAGATTCACCCCTCCACTTT; CDR3: CASSFGWEDSPLHF
size: -; length: 19; J: TRBJ2-5; V: TRBV29-1; D: -; DNA: TGCAGCGCCGAAATCCCCTGGGATTCCGGGGAATTGTACCAAGAGACCCAGTACTTC; CDR3: CSAEIPWDSGELYQETQYF
size: -; length: 17; J: TRBJ2-6; V: TRBV28; D: -; DNA: TGTGCCAGCAGTCCGTCCAAGACACAAAGTCGGGCCAACGTCCTGACTTTC; CDR3: CASSPSKTQSRANVLTF
size: -; length: 16; J: TRBJ1-6; V: TRBV11-3; D: TRBD1; DNA: TGTGCCAGCAGCGGCCGACAGGGTTCCTATAATTCACCCCTCCACTTT; CDR3: CASSGRQGSYNSPLHF